This entry features one TCR beta chain sequence. The V end lost 4 bases, the J end lost 2 bases, and 22 bases lay between the germline ends. Germline assignment: CDR1 SGHRS and CDR2 YFSETQ. The CDR3 runs 18 residues. The entry originates in a study of blood T cell repertoires in COVID-19. Original processing notes: It was from reference gene primer amplification that nucleated cell counts were estimated. Assay used: immunoSEQ multiplex PCR; TCRdb lists only in-frame clones, some missing. That table furnishes V, J and clone size, whereas the DNA furnished D and trimming. The sample holds about 210,000 clones, 75% to 90% seen once. Two consecutive negative NP/OP PCR tests, clearance, or resolved symptoms defined Cohort 3 recovery.

The source of this sequence is a man between 40 and 49 years old who had recovered from COVID-19. The rearrangement uses TRBV5-1 and TRBJ2-1; tentative D call: TRBD2 (5 bases). Sample: PBMCs or T cells enriched from blood (not recorded which). The CDR3, as DNA: TGCGCCAGCAGCCCCGGAGGACGATCGCCTGGCACCTACAATGAGCAGTTCTTC. Translation: CASSPGGRSPGTYNEQFF.